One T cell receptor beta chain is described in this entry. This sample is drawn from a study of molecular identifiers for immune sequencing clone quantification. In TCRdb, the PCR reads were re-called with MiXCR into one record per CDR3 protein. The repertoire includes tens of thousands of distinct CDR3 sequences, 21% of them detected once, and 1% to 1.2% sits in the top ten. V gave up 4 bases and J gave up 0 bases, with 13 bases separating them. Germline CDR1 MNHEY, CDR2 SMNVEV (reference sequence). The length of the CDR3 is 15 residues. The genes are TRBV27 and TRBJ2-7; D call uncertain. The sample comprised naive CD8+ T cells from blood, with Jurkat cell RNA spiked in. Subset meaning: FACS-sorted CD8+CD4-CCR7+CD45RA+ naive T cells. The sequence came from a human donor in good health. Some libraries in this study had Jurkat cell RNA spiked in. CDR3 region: CASSYRGMGSYEQYF. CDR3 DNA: TGTGCCAGCAGTTACCGTGGGATGGGCTCCTACGAGCAGTACTTC.